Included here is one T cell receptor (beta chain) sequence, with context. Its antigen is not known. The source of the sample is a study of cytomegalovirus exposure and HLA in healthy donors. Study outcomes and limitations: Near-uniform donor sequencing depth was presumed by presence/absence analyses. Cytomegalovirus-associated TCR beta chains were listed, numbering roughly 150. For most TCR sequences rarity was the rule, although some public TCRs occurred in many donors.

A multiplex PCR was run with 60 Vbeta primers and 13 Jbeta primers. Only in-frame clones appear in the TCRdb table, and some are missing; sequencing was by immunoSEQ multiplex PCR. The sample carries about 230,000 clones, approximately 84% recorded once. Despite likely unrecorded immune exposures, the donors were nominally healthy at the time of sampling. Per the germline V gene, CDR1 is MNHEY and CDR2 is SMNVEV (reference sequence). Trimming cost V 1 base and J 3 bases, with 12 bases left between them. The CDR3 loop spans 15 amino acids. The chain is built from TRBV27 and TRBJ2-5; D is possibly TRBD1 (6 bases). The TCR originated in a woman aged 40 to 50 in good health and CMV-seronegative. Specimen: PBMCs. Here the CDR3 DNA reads TGTGCCAGCAGTTTATTTGCCGACAGGAAAGAGACCCAGTACTTC. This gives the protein CASSLFADRKETQYF.